These 8 T cell receptor beta chains were sequenced from one sample in a study of T cell clonotyping in hematopoietic cell transplantation. Some clones are missing from TCRdb's copy, which holds only in-frame ones; the method was immunoSEQ multiplex PCR. The data show over 25,000 clones, roughly 95% seen once. The sequenced sample was peripheral blood mononuclear cells. The origin of the receptors is a man aged 45-65 years in good health. Some clones in this sample may be carry-over from other donors' samples.

V is TRBV7-2 and J is TRBJ1-1; D is undetermined. V dropped 1 base and J dropped 5 bases, with 14 bases sitting between them. The CDR3 is made up of 15 amino acids. Germline V lookup: CDR1 SGHTA, CDR2 FQGNSA. This CDR3 reads CASSLGRSRGTEAFF. The CDR3 nucleotides read TGTGCCAGCAGCTTAGGACGAAGTCGTGGGACTGAAGCTTTCTTT.

The chain employs TRBV6-1 and TRBJ1-4, with no clear D. Germline CDR1 MNHNS, CDR2 SASEGT. V dropped 2 bases and J dropped 8 bases, with 6 bases sitting between them. The CDR3 extends over 12 amino acids. The CDR3 nucleotides are TGTGCCAGCAGTGAAAACACAGAAAAACTGTTTTTT. Translated, it gives CASSENTEKLFF.

The V gene is TRBV29-1, the J gene TRBJ2-1; D is possibly TRBD1 or TRBD2 (7 bases each). V lost 4 bases and J lost 7, with 20 bases in between. The CDR3 loop spans 15 amino acids. CDR1 is SQVTM, CDR2 ANQGSEA, per germline. CDR3 in DNA: TGCAGCGTTGCCCGTGGGCAGGGGGGGCAGAATGAGCAGTTCTTC. Protein sequence: CSVARGQGGQNEQFF.

The V and J genes are TRBV9 and TRBJ2-7, with 9 nucleotides matching TRBD2. V trimming: 2 bases; J trimming: 0 bases; junction bases outside the gene matches: 6. From germline, CDR1 is SGDLS and CDR2 YYNGEE. The CDR3 spans 16 residues. The CDR3 DNA follows: TGTGCCAGCAGCGTCTCGGGCGGGGGGGACTCCTACGAGCAGTACTTC. Its translation is CASSVSGGGDSYEQYF.

This sequence joins TRBV7-2 and TRBJ2-5; 8 nucleotides align to TRBD2. The length of the CDR3 is 15 residues. The V segment lost 8 bases and the J segment 4 bases; nucleotides outside the gene matches: 12. Germline lookup yields CDR1 SGHTA and CDR2 FQGNSA. The CDR3 here is CASQRGAGAGETQYF. CDR3 coding DNA: TGTGCCAGCCAAAGAGGAGCGGGGGCGGGAGAGACCCAGTACTTC.

The chain is built from TRBV5-6 and TRBJ1-5; D unclear. V dropped 3 bases and J dropped 2 bases, with 12 bases sitting between them. The CDR3 spans 15 residues. Germline V gene data show CDR1 as SGHDT and CDR2 as YYEEEE. CDR3 in amino acids: CASSSPSDGNQPQHF. The CDR3 region has the DNA TGTGCCAGCAGCTCGCCAAGTGATGGCAATCAGCCCCAGCATTTT.

This chain uses TRBV19 with TRBJ1-1; 9 bases match TRBD1. In germline, CDR1 is LNHDA, CDR2 SQIVND (reference sequence). The CDR3 is made up of 15 amino acids. Unmatched junction bases numbered 10, after V lost 8 bases and J lost 3 bases. The CDR3 nucleotides are TGTGCCAGTGGGGACAGGGAGAAATGGGACACTGAAGCTTTCTTT. This codes for CASGDREKWDTEAFF.

The rearrangement links TRBV5-1 to TRBJ2-7; D unresolved. The germline gives CDR1 SGHRS, CDR2 YFSETQ. This CDR3 region has 14 residues. V was trimmed by 2 bases and J by 0 bases, leaving 9 bases between them. The CDR3 DNA sequence: TGCGCCAGCAGCTTAGAGCCCAGCTCCTACGAGCAGTACTTC. It yields the protein CASSLEPSSYEQYF.